This T cell receptor (beta chain) was captured in a study of T-cell reconstitution after alpha-beta-depleted transplantation in children. Whole-study results and caveats: Surviving recipient cells, namely T cells and thymic progenitors, were the source of high day-60 TCRbeta diversity in some patients.

This clonotype was seen more than once but under ten times. The antigen is unknown. Trimming left V 1 base short and J 2 bases short, with 9 bases between. Germline V gene lookup returns CDR1 SGHTA and CDR2 FQGNSA. The CDR3 spans 15 residues. Library preparation (for TCRbeta) was performed with unique molecular identifiers. Each CDR3 protein gets one entry after TCRdb re-called the PCR reads with MiXCR. The sample includes around 440,000 distinct CDR3 sequences, 8% to 11% of them seen just once. The source material was PBMCs, sampled before TCRalphabeta/CD19-depleted stem cell transplant. V is TRBV7-2 and J is TRBJ1-3; maybe TRBD1 (5 bases). The sequence derives from a child aged 2 to 10 with inherited bone marrow failure, due to receive a stem cell transplant. This CDR3 reads CASSLGAGTGNTIYF. The CDR3 DNA reads TGTGCCAGCAGCTTAGGGGCAGGGACTGGAAACACCATATATTTT.